Below are 10 T cell receptor beta chains sequenced from a single sample in a study of blood T cell repertoires in COVID-19. TCRdb keeps only in-frame clones here, not all; method: immunoSEQ multiplex PCR. The data hold approximately 210,000 clones, with 86% observed a single time. Sequences were obtained from peripheral blood. These receptors originate from a man aged 25-40 years who had recovered from COVID-19.

J is TRBJ2-2 and V is TRBV19, with D perhaps matching TRBD2 (6 bases). CDR3 length equals 13 residues. Trimming removed 6 bases from V and 7 bases from J, with 12 bases in between. CDR1 LNHDA and CDR2 SQIVND come from the germline V gene (reference sequence). CDR3 loop: CASSNERVGELFF. CDR3 coding DNA: TGTGCCAGTAGCAATGAGCGGGTCGGGGAGCTGTTTTTT.

The V call is TRBV10-1, the J call TRBJ2-5; D uncertain. This CDR3 has 14 residues. Germline CDR1 reads WNHNN; CDR2 reads SYGVQD (reference sequence). Trimming removed 0 bases at V and 2 bases at J, with 7 bases between. The CDR3 reads CASSESAAQETQYF. For the CDR3, the DNA is TGCGCCAGCAGTGAGTCGGCGGCTCAAGAGACCCAGTACTTC.

The sample holds a few counts of this clone. This CDR3 reads CASSKGRRSTGELFF. The CDR3 DNA sequence: TGTGCCAGTTCCAAGGGGCGTAGGAGCACCGGGGAGCTGTTTTTT. V usage is TRBV19 and J usage is TRBJ2-2; a weak D match, TRBD1 (5 bases). Germline V gene sequence: CDR1 LNHDA, CDR2 SQIVND (reference sequence). The CDR3 runs 15 residues. V lost 8 bases to trimming and J lost 4 bases, with 17 bases between them. Supplemented by reference TRBV19 and TRBJ2-2, the full variable domain reads DGGITQSPKYLFRKEGQNVTLSCEQNLNHDAMYWYRQDPGQGLRLIYYSQIVNDFQKGDIAEGYSVSREKKESFPLTVTSAQKNPTAFYLCASSKGRRSTGELFFGEGSRLTVL.

This chain uses TRBV5-1 with TRBJ2-7; TRBD1 might be the D (6 bases). Trimming left V 0 bases short and J 2 bases short, with 12 bases between. The CDR3 has 15 amino acids. Germline V gives CDR1 SGHRS, CDR2 YFSETQ. The CDR3 is CASSLGQASPYEQYF. The CDR3 nucleotides are TGCGCCAGCAGCTTGGGACAGGCCTCGCCCTACGAGCAGTACTTC. The full variable domain, with the rest looked up from reference TRBV5-1 and TRBJ2-7, is KAGVTQTPRYLIKTRGQQVTLSCSPISGHRSVSWYQQTPGQGLQFLFEYFSETQRNKGNFPGRFSGRQFSNSRSEMNVSTLELGDSALYLCASSLGQASPYEQYFGPGTRLTVT.

The chain has TRBV7-7 and TRBJ2-2; D is unresolved. V lost 1 base to trimming and J lost 6 bases, with 6 bases between them. CDR3 size: 13 residues. The V gene's germline CDR1 is SSHAT and CDR2 FNYEAQ (reference sequence). CDR3 in amino acids: CASSLGVPGELFF. CDR3 nucleotide sequence: TGTGCCAGCAGCTTAGGCGTTCCCGGGGAGCTGTTTTTT.

This clone has ten or more counts. The chain carries TRBV11-2 and TRBJ1-4; TRBD1 is a possible D gene (6 bases). Per germline, CDR1 SGHAT and CDR2 FQNNGV. This CDR3 contains 18 residues. The V gene lost 1 base and the J gene lost 0 bases, with 15 bases spanning the gap. The CDR3 nucleotides are TGTGCCAGCAGCTTAGGCCCTCCTCGACAGGCAACTAATGAAAAACTGTTTTTT. Amino acid sequence: CASSLGPPRQATNEKLFF.

In this sample, this clone turned up once. The chain uses TRBV6-5 and TRBJ2-7; TRBD1 is a possible D gene (6 bases). This CDR3 is built from 15 residues. V lost 0 bases to trimming and J lost 4 bases, with 13 bases between them. Germline assignment: CDR1 MNHEY and CDR2 SVGAGI. In nucleotides, the CDR3 is TGTGCCAGCAGTTACTCTCCAGGGGCCCCTTACGAGCAGTACTTC. Encoded protein: CASSYSPGAPYEQYF.

This clone was counted once. The chain couples TRBV3-1 (or the pseudogene TRBV3-2) to TRBJ2-5, with D perhaps matching TRBD2 (7 bases). Trimming shortened V by 6 bases and J by 3 bases, and 11 bases separated the two germline ends. The CDR3 loop spans 13 amino acids. The V gene's germline CDR1 is LGHDT and CDR2 YNNKEL (reference sequence). The CDR3 nucleotides are TGTGCCAGCAGTAAGGGGGGGGAAGAGACCCAGTACTTC. Translated, it gives CASSKGGEETQYF.

This clone was observed a single time. The chain joins TRBV12-3 or TRBV12-4 to TRBJ1-4; the D is unclear. CDR3 length: 11 residues. Trimming pared 3 bases from V and 8 bases from J, leaving 4 bases between. The CDR3 DNA sequence: TGTGCCAGCAGTTTTCAAGAAAAACTGTTTTTT. Translating gives CASSFQEKLFF.

The rearrangement joins TRBV15 to TRBJ1-5; 7 nucleotides agree with TRBD1. The CDR3 sequence is 16 residues long. Germline CDR1 LNHNV, CDR2 YYDKDF (reference sequence). V was pared by 5 bases and J by 2 bases, with 9 bases of the junction left unmatched. The CDR3 loop reads CATSVRQGDGNQPQHF. The CDR3, as DNA: TGTGCCACCAGCGTTCGACAGGGCGACGGCAATCAGCCCCAGCATTTT.